The T cell receptor beta chain under discussion was sequenced for a study of cytomegalovirus exposure and HLA in healthy donors. Primers included in the PCR were 60 Vbeta and 13 Jbeta primers. Sequenced by immunoSEQ multiplex PCR; TCRdb stores in-frame clones only, minus some. The profile covers around 150,000 clones, with 55% to 70% appearing a single time and roughly 3.1% taken by the ten largest. The trim removed 3 bases at V and 6 bases at J, leaving 7 bases unmatched. CDR1 is SGHNT, CDR2 YYREEE, per germline (reference sequence). This CDR3 has 15 amino acids. Concerning this clone: Its antigen is still unknown.

General study findings and limits: Highly shared variants forming one cluster were likely a sequencing artifact.

The chain carries TRBV5-4 and TRBJ2-7, with TRBD2 matching over 12 bases. The sample consisted of PBMCs. This TCR was recovered from a woman in her 30s in good health and CMV-seropositive. The CDR3 region is CASSSRTSGKGEQYF. The CDR3 nucleotides read TGTGCCAGCAGCTCTCGGACTAGCGGGAAGGGCGAGCAGTACTTC.